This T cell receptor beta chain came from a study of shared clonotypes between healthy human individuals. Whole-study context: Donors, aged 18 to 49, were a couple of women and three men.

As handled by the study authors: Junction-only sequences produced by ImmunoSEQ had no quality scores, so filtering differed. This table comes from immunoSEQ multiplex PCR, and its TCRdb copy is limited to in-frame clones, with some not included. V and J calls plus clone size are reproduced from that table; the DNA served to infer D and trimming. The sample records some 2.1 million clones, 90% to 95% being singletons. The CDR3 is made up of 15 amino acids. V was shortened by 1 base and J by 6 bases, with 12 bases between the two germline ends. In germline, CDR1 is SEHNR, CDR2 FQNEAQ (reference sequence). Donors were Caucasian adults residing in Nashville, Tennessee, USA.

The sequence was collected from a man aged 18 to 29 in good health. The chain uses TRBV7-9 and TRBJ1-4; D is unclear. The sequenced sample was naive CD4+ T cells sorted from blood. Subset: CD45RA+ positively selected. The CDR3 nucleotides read TGTGCCAGCAGCTTAGGATCGTTTGAGGATGAAAAACTGTTTTTT. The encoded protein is CASSLGSFEDEKLFF.